The 21 T cell receptor beta chains below come from one sample, sequenced in a study of blood T cell repertoires in COVID-19. Profiling relied on immunoSEQ multiplex PCR, and the TCRdb table lists in-frame clones only, not all of them. This table has about 140,000 clones, about 89% appearing once. The sample comprised peripheral blood. These receptors all come from a man aged 55-75 years with active or convalescent COVID-19.

The genes are TRBV11-3 and TRBJ2-1, with D unresolved. Germline-derived CDR1 and CDR2 are SGHNT and YENEEA. With 0 bases removed from V and 6 bases from J, the gap between germline ends came to 9 bases. This CDR3 is built from 14 residues. The CDR3 bases are TGTGCCAGCAGCTTAGATGGGCGTGTCAATGAGCAGTTCTTC. Residues: CASSLDGRVNEQFF.

The chain recombines TRBV4-1 with TRBJ2-3, with D perhaps TRBD1 (5 bases). The germline CDR1 and CDR2 sequences are MGHRA and YSYEKL. V lost 4 bases, J lost 1 base, and 9 bases lay in between. The CDR3 runs 14 residues. As DNA, the CDR3 is TGCGCCAGCAGCCTTGACAGCGGCACAGATACGCAGTATTTT. This sequence encodes CASSLDSGTDTQYF.

The V gene is TRBV6-5, the J gene TRBJ1-1, with D uncertain. The CDR3 loop spans 14 amino acids. V was cut by 6 bases and J by 0 bases, with 11 bases left in between. Germline loops: CDR1 MNHEY, CDR2 SVGAGI. CDR3 sequence: CASSSHTMNTEAFF. CDR3 in DNA: TGTGCCAGCAGCAGTCACACCATGAACACTGAAGCTTTCTTT.

V is TRBV7-2 and J is TRBJ2-1; D gene uncertain. The CDR3 is 15 amino acids. CDR1 and CDR2 (germline): SGHTA, FQGNSA. V shed 1 base and J shed 3 bases, with 10 bases lying between them. The CDR3 loop is CASSLGAEDYNEQFF. The CDR3 nucleotides read TGTGCCAGCAGCTTAGGGGCAGAAGACTACAATGAGCAGTTCTTC.

This clone was detected once. The chain joins TRBV5-4 to TRBJ2-1, with TRBD2 identical over 8 bases. V gave up 0 bases and J gave up 8 bases; unmatched junction bases: 7. Germline V gene sequence: CDR1 SGHNT, CDR2 YYREEE (reference sequence). The CDR3 has 15 amino acids. This CDR3 is CASSLGTSQRDEQFF. CDR3 coding DNA: TGTGCCAGCAGCTTGGGGACTAGCCAGCGGGATGAGCAGTTCTTC.

V and J are TRBV3-1 (or the pseudogene TRBV3-2) and TRBJ1-2; D unclear. The germline V gene has CDR1 LGHDT and CDR2 YNNKEL (reference sequence). The CDR3 runs to 14 residues. V was pared by 0 bases and J by 4 bases, with 9 bases between. CDR3 sequence reads: CASSQDGRAYGYTF. Here the CDR3 DNA reads TGTGCCAGCAGCCAAGATGGGAGGGCCTATGGCTACACCTTC.

This chain connects TRBV5-4 to TRBJ2-7, with D perhaps TRBD2 (7 bases). Germline values: CDR1 SGHNT, CDR2 YYREEE (reference sequence). There are 15 residues in the CDR3. Trimming took 4 bases from V and 5 from J, leaving 19 bases between them. CDR3 bases: TGTGCCAGCAGCCGAAGGGGGGGGCCGGGAGACGAGCAGTACTTC. Residues: CASSRRGGPGDEQYF.

The chain combines TRBV19 with TRBJ2-3, with D perhaps matching TRBD2 (6 bases). Germline CDR1 is LNHDA and CDR2 is SQIVND (reference sequence). The CDR3 has 17 residues. The V and J ends lost 1 base and 6 bases respectively, with 20 bases between them. The CDR3 here is CASSIASSGTSRDTQYF. Written as DNA, the CDR3 is TGTGCCAGTAGTATAGCTAGTAGCGGAACCTCCCGTGATACGCAGTATTTT.

The chain uses TRBV28 and TRBJ1-5; D not resolved. Germline loops: CDR1 MDHEN, CDR2 SYDVKM. The ends were cut back, 8 bases at V and 4 bases at J, with 15 bases in the middle. This CDR3 is built from 14 residues. The CDR3 sequence is CASSTGMVNQPQHF. The CDR3 nucleotides are TGTGCCAGCTCAACCGGGATGGTGAATCAGCCCCAGCATTTT.

V usage is TRBV29-1 and J usage is TRBJ2-1; TRBD1 agrees at 8 bases. After removal of 7 bases from V and 0 bases from J, the junction contained 8 bases not matched to a gene. The CDR3 loop spans 15 amino acids. The germline gives CDR1 SQVTM, CDR2 ANQGSEA. This CDR3 reads CSGRTGILSYNEQFF. Written as DNA, the CDR3 is TGCAGCGGCCGGACAGGGATCCTCTCCTACAATGAGCAGTTCTTC.

This sequence joins TRBV7-9 and TRBJ2-7; TRBD2 is a possible D gene (5 bases). The CDR3 consists of 15 residues. V shed 5 bases and J shed 5 bases, with 19 bases lying between them. The germline gives CDR1 SEHNR, CDR2 FQNEAQ (reference sequence). CDR3 DNA sequence: TGTGCCAGCAGCACTCCCGGGATAGCTGGGAACGAGCAGTACTTC. Protein product: CASSTPGIAGNEQYF.

This chain uses TRBV9 with TRBJ2-1; perhaps TRBD2 as D (6 bases). This CDR3 is built from 14 residues. Germline V CDR1 and CDR2: SGDLS, YYNGEE. Trimming removed 6 bases at V and 6 bases at J, with 16 bases between. In DNA, the CDR3 is TGTGCCAGCACCCCGGGACTCGGCGCCAATGAGCAGTTCTTC. This sequence encodes CASTPGLGANEQFF.

The chain combines TRBV6-1 with TRBJ2-7; possible D gene TRBD2, 5 bases. With 2 bases removed from V and 6 bases from J, the gap between germline ends came to 11 bases. The CDR3 is 13 amino acids. The germline gives CDR1 MNHNS, CDR2 SASEGT. CDR3 amino acids: CASSESDYREQYF. The CDR3, as DNA: TGTGCCAGCAGTGAATCCGACTATCGCGAGCAGTACTTC.

This rearrangement joins TRBV9 to TRBJ2-3; no firm D call. CDR3 length: 11 residues. Germline V gene sequence: CDR1 SGDLS, CDR2 YYNGEE. The V end was cut by 9 bases, the J end by 6 bases, with 11 bases between. CDR3 in DNA: TGTGCCACCTACCAACTGGATACGCAGTATTTT. Translating it yields CATYQLDTQYF.

The CDR3 DNA is TGCGCCAGCAGCTTGGGTCGGGGGGCCTCTGGAAACACCATATATTTT. It encodes CASSLGRGASGNTIYF. This chain uses TRBV5-1 with TRBJ1-3; possibly TRBD1 for D (6 bases). The V gene lost 0 bases and the J gene lost 0 bases, with 10 bases spanning the gap. Per germline, CDR1 SGHRS and CDR2 YFSETQ. The CDR3 consists of 16 residues.

This chain joins TRBV6-1 and TRBJ1-1, with TRBD1 as a possible D gene (5 bases). CDR3 size: 16 residues. V shed 4 bases and J shed 7 bases, with 22 bases lying between them. CDR1 and CDR2 (germline): MNHNS, SASEGT. The CDR3 here is CASSGPSVEGTSEAFF. CDR3 DNA: TGTGCCAGCAGTGGCCCCTCTGTGGAGGGGACGAGTGAAGCTTTCTTT.

The J gene is TRBJ2-7, the V gene TRBV13; tentative D call: TRBD2 (6 bases). Germline CDR1 reads PRHDT; CDR2 reads FYEKMQ (reference sequence). Trimming shortened V by 5 bases and J by 7 bases, and 21 bases separated the two germline ends. The length of the CDR3 is 15 residues. The CDR3 DNA reads as TGTGCCAGCAGCCCGTACGACGGGATTGGGGGGGAGCAGTACTTC. It codes for CASSPYDGIGGEQYF.

The chain recombines TRBV18 with TRBJ1-2; 7 nucleotides agree with TRBD1. V lost 5 bases, J lost 7 bases, and 22 bases stayed unmatched. CDR3 length: 18 residues. Germline values: CDR1 KGHSH, CDR2 LQKENI. Here the CDR3 reads CASSKPLGQERLSSGYTF. The CDR3 DNA is TGTGCCAGCTCAAAACCGTTAGGACAGGAACGCCTATCCAGTGGCTACACCTTC.

The rearrangement uses TRBV7-2 and TRBJ1-2, with 8 bases aligning to TRBD1. Germline CDR1 is SGHTA and CDR2 is FQGNSA. This CDR3 region has 14 residues. Trimming cost V 4 bases and J 4 bases; bases outside gene matches: 5. The CDR3 region is CASSSYGQGYGYTF. The CDR3 coding sequence is TGTGCCAGCAGCTCCTATGGACAGGGCTATGGCTACACCTTC.

J is TRBJ1-1 and V is TRBV7-3; D not resolved. CDR1 and CDR2 from the germline V gene are SGHTA and FQGTGA. This CDR3 is 14 amino acids long. Trimming left V 2 bases short and J 4 bases short, with 11 bases between. CDR3 sequence: CASSLGGLGTEAFF. In nucleotides, the CDR3 is TGTGCCAGCAGCTTAGGAGGGTTGGGCACTGAAGCTTTCTTT. Filled out from reference TRBV7-3 and TRBJ1-1, the complete variable domain reads GAGVSQTPSNKVTEKGKYVELRCDPISGHTALYWYRQSLGQGPEFLIYFQGTGAADDSGLPNDRFFAVRPEGSVSTLKIQRTERGDSAVYLCASSLGGLGTEAFFGQGTRLTVV.

This chain uses TRBV4-2 with TRBJ1-1, with TRBD1 as a possible D gene (6 bases). Germline assignment: CDR1 LGHNA and CDR2 YNFKEQ. The CDR3 is 13 amino acids. V lost 4 bases to trimming and J lost 1 base, with 7 bases between them. The CDR3 region is CASSLRGNTEAFF. The DNA for the CDR3 is TGTGCCAGCAGCCTCAGGGGGAACACTGAAGCTTTCTTT.